These T cell receptor beta chains were read from a single sample in a study of OX40 agonist ivuxolimab in advanced cancers. Profiled with immunoSEQ multiplex PCR; TCRdb holds only in-frame clones, not every one. The sample holds around 63,000 clones, around nine tenths seen once. The sample here was CD4+ or CD8+ T cells sorted from blood, taken in a trial of the OX40 agonist ivuxolimab. Receptor source: an adult with an advanced solid tumor such as melanoma, head and neck, liver or kidney cancer. CDR3s include the opening cysteine and the closing phenylalanine or tryptophan. Fields, in order: V gene, J gene, D gene, clone size, CDR3 DNA, CDR3 protein. The D gene is left open where the match is weak. The size entry is marked missing in some rows and otherwise reads once, few, many or a size class.

TRBV7-9	TRBJ2-1	TRBD2	NA	TGTGCCAGCAGCCCGCCGGGACTAGGTACCTACAATGAGCAGTTCTTC	CASSPPGLGTYNEQFF
TRBV4-1	TRBJ2-1	TRBD1	NA	TGCGCCAGCAGCCAAGAGGGACAGGGGGCGAGAGGCAATGAGCAGTTCTTC	CASSQEGQGARGNEQFF
TRBV6-1	TRBJ2-3	NA	NA	TGTGCCAGCAGTGAGCCCACGTTCACGGGAGTTTTGAATACGCAGTATTTT	CASSEPTFTGVLNTQYF
TRBV10-2	TRBJ1-5	TRBD1	NA	TGCGCCAGCAGTGAGTCCGGGGACAGGGGGGTTTTTAGCAATCAGCCCCAGCATTTT	CASSESGDRGVFSNQPQHF
TRBV29-1	TRBJ2-2	NA	once	TGCAGCGTTGTAAGTGGGGCCGGGGAGCTGTTTTTT	CSVVSGAGELFF
TRBV6-6	TRBJ2-1	NA	NA	TGTGCCAGCAGTTACCAGGGAGCGGTGGATGAGCAGTTCTTC	CASSYQGAVDEQFF
TRBV6-1	TRBJ1-1	NA	NA	TGTGCCAGCAGTGACCGGGGTCTCATGAACACTGAAGCTTTCTTT	CASSDRGLMNTEAFF
TRBV29-1	TRBJ1-1	NA	NA	TGCAGCGTTGAAGATGCGGTCAACACTGAAGCTTTCTTT	CSVEDAVNTEAFF
TRBV7-2	TRBJ2-5	TRBD1	NA	TGTGCCAGCAGCCCCGGGCACAGGGGGGAAGAGACCCAGTACTTC	CASSPGHRGEETQYF
TRBV28	TRBJ2-1	TRBD2	NA	TGTGCCAGCAGCCCAGTGGGGGAGGGAAATGAGCAGTTCTTC	CASSPVGEGNEQFF
TRBV30	TRBJ1-1	NA	NA	TGTGCCTGGAACGCAGGTATGAACACTGAAGCTTTCTTT	CAWNAGMNTEAFF
TRBV28	TRBJ2-3	TRBD2	once	TGTGCCAGCAGTTTGTCCCGACTAGCGGGAGGAATGGGGGATACGCAGTATTTT	CASSLSRLAGGMGDTQYF
TRBV27	TRBJ2-1	NA	once	TGTGCCAGCAGTTTAAACCTATACGACAATGAGCAGTTCTTC	CASSLNLYDNEQFF
TRBV25-1	TRBJ2-1	TRBD2	NA	TGTGCCAGCAGTGAGGTTCTTAGCGGGGATGAGCAGTTCTTC	CASSEVLSGDEQFF
TRBV27	TRBJ2-1	TRBD1	once	TGTGCCAGCAGTTTCGGGACAGGGGGATACAATGAGCAGTTCTTC	CASSFGTGGYNEQFF
TRBV27	TRBJ2-3	NA	NA	TGTGCCAGCAGCCAATCGGGTCTTCTAGGAGATACGCAGTATTTT	CASSQSGLLGDTQYF
TRBV7-3	TRBJ2-1	TRBD2	NA	TGTGCCAGCAGCAATAGCGGGGGGGGCTCCTACAATGAGCAGTTCTTC	CASSNSGGGSYNEQFF
TRBV7-3	TRBJ2-7	NA	NA	TGTGCCAGCAGCCCCCCCCCTGGGGGGCATCCTTACGAGCAGTACTTC	CASSPPPGGHPYEQYF
TRBV27	TRBJ1-1	NA	NA	TGTGCCAGCAGTACCAGGGGTAGTAAGACTGAAGCTTTCTTT	CASSTRGSKTEAFF
TRBV14	TRBJ2-7	NA	NA	TGTGCCAGCAGCCTGGCCTACGAGCAGTACTTC	CASSLAYEQYF
TRBV29-1	TRBJ1-2	NA	NA	TGCAGCGTTGAAGCCACAGGGAACTATGGCTACACCTTC	CSVEATGNYGYTF
TRBV4-2	TRBJ2-7	TRBD2	NA	TGTGCCAGCAGCCTGAGTGTAGCGGGAGAGTCCTACGAGCAGTACTTC	CASSLSVAGESYEQYF
TRBV11-3	TRBJ1-3	NA	NA	TGTGCCAGCAGCTCCACAGGATTAGCCCCGGGAAACACCATATATTTT	CASSSTGLAPGNTIYF
TRBV6-1	TRBJ1-3	NA	NA	TGTGCCAGCAAGGACGGCGGCTCTGGAAACACCATATATTTT	CASKDGGSGNTIYF
TRBV4-1	TRBJ2-7	TRBD1	NA	TGCGCCAGCAGCCACACGGGACAGGTAAACTCCTACGAGCAGTACTTC	CASSHTGQVNSYEQYF
TRBV4-2	TRBJ2-2	TRBD1	NA	TGTGCCAGCAGCCAACTGACAGGGTTAGTGGAGCTGTTTTTT	CASSQLTGLVELFF
TRBV7-6	TRBJ2-7	TRBD2	NA	TGTGCCAGCAGCGCCGGGGCTAGCGGAGGCTCCTACGAGCAGTACTTC	CASSAGASGGSYEQYF
TRBV14	TRBJ2-2	NA	NA	TGTGCCAGCACCTCAAGGGGGGAGGGAACCACCGGGGAGCTGTTTTTT	CASTSRGEGTTGELFF
TRBV10-1	TRBJ2-2	NA	NA	TGCGCCAGGGAATCTAACGGGGAGCTGTTTTTT	CARESNGELFF
TRBV27	TRBJ2-5	TRBD2	NA	TGTGCCAGCAGTCCCCTGGGGAGGGAGGACCCCCAAGAGACCCAGTACTTC	CASSPLGREDPQETQYF
TRBV28	TRBJ2-3	NA	NA	TGTGCCAGCAGTTTCTCAGGGGATACAGATACGCAGTATTTT	CASSFSGDTDTQYF
TRBV27	TRBJ2-1	TRBD2	NA	TGTGCCAGCAGTCGGGGGGGGGCCTACAATGAGCAGTTCTTC	CASSRGGAYNEQFF
TRBV6-5	TRBJ2-3	NA	NA	TGTGCCAGCAGTTACTCGGGACCTAACGGAGATACGCAGTATTTT	CASSYSGPNGDTQYF
TRBV2	TRBJ1-1	TRBD1	NA	TGTGCCAGCATTATCGGACAGGGAAGGAACACTGAAGCTTTCTTT	CASIIGQGRNTEAFF
TRBV5-1	TRBJ2-1	TRBD1	NA	TGCGCCAGCAGTCAGGGGGCAGGGAATGAGCAGTTCTTC	CASSQGAGNEQFF
TRBV11-2	TRBJ2-2	NA	NA	TGTGCCAGCAGCCCGGGGACTCCTACGGGGGAGCTGTTTTTT	CASSPGTPTGELFF
TRBV29-1	TRBJ1-1	NA	few	TGCAGCGTTGATTCATCGCCAACACTAGGGAGGACTGAAGCTTTCTTT	CSVDSSPTLGRTEAFF
TRBV28	TRBJ2-5	TRBD1	NA	TGTGCCAGCAGTCGACAGGGGTGGGAGACCCAGTACTTC	CASSRQGWETQYF
TRBV15	TRBJ1-4	NA	once	TGTGCCACCAGCCGAGGAATGGGTTCAACTAATGAAAAACTGTTTTTT	CATSRGMGSTNEKLFF
TRBV7-3	TRBJ2-3	NA	NA	TGTGCCAGCAGCTCCGTTCCGGCAGCCACAGATACGCAGTATTTT	CASSSVPAATDTQYF
TRBV28	TRBJ2-7	NA	NA	TGTGCCAGCAGTGCCGTAGGCGAGTATGCAATACCGCAGTACTTC	CASSAVGEYAIPQYF
TRBV9	TRBJ2-3	NA	NA	TGTGCCAGCAGCGTCGAAGCGTTCGATACGCAGTATTTT	CASSVEAFDTQYF
TRBV4-1	TRBJ2-7	NA	NA	TGCGCCAGCAGCCCCACCGGACTGAGGGGTTACGAGCAGTACTTC	CASSPTGLRGYEQYF
TRBV19	TRBJ1-1	NA	NA	TGTGCCAGTTCCATTATAGGTGCTGAAGCTTTCTTT	CASSIIGAEAFF
TRBV29-1	TRBJ1-1	NA	NA	TGCAGCGTTGAAGGGAGGACTGAAGCTTTCTTT	CSVEGRTEAFF
TRBV9	TRBJ1-4	TRBD1	NA	TGTGCCAGCAGCCTAGAGGGACAGATTTATGAAAAACTGTTTTTT	CASSLEGQIYEKLFF
TRBV27	TRBJ1-4	TRBD1	NA	TGTGCCAGCCGGACAGGGTTGGGCACTAATGAAAAACTGTTTTTT	CASRTGLGTNEKLFF
TRBV2	TRBJ1-1	NA	few	TGTGCCAGCAGTGGGTCCGGCGTCACTGAAGCTTTCTTT	CASSGSGVTEAFF
TRBV7-9	TRBJ1-1	TRBD1	NA	TGTGCCAGCAGCATGACAGGGGGAGGGATGGGCACTGAAGCTTTCTTT	CASSMTGGGMGTEAFF
TRBV27	TRBJ2-1	TRBD2	NA	TGTGCCAGCAGTTTGACTAGCGGGAGTTATGAGCAGTTCTTC	CASSLTSGSYEQFF
TRBV19	TRBJ2-3	TRBD1	NA	TGTGCCAGTAGTTTAACAGGGGTGAAAAATACGCAGTATTTT	CASSLTGVKNTQYF
TRBV7-9	TRBJ2-3	TRBD1	NA	TGTGCCAGCAGCTTAAACAGGGGTCTCACAGATACGCAGTATTTT	CASSLNRGLTDTQYF
TRBV28	TRBJ2-5	TRBD2	NA	TGTGCCAGCGTTAGGCGAGCGGGAGTAGTGGAGACCCAGTACTTC	CASVRRAGVVETQYF
TRBV5-6	TRBJ2-1	NA	NA	TGTGCCAGCAGCTTAGAGAGGGGGGACAATGAGCAGTTCTTC	CASSLERGDNEQFF
TRBV19	TRBJ2-1	NA	NA	TGTGCCAGTACCTATCGGGCAGCATACAATGAGCAGTTCTTC	CASTYRAAYNEQFF
TRBV4-2	TRBJ1-3	NA	NA	TGTGCCAGCAGCCAAGATACTGCCTCTGGAAACACCATATATTTT	CASSQDTASGNTIYF
TRBV7-3	TRBJ2-3	NA	NA	TGTGCCAGCAGCCGACAGAGCACAGATACGCAGTATTTT	CASSRQSTDTQYF
TRBV10-3	TRBJ2-7	NA	NA	TGTGCCATCAGTGAGTCCCGGGGGGGACAGCTCTACGAGCAGTACTTC	CAISESRGGQLYEQYF
TRBV5-1	TRBJ2-7	NA	NA	TGCGCCAGCAGCTTGGCCGGGGGCCCCGCTAACGAGCAGTACTTC	CASSLAGGPANEQYF